The clone carrying this T cell receptor beta chain was seen many times. The target antigen is unknown. The V gene lost 1 base and the J gene lost 7 bases, with 17 bases spanning the gap. The CDR3 is made up of 15 amino acids. Construction of TCR beta libraries relied on iRepertoire HTBI primers and on Arm-PCR targeting CDR3 regions. Authors' analysis steps: Identified segments across samples numbered about 60 TRBV and more than 12 TRBJ. TCRdb reprocessed the multiplex PCR reads via MiXCR and lists one record per CDR3 protein. TCRdb's processing, not the study's, gives the V and J calls here. In the table there are about 470,000 distinct CDR3 sequences, about 22% of which are singletons. Time point here: persistent/refractory GD, antithyroid drugs over 5 years with positive TRAb. Preparation of the TCR library used RNA extracted from PBMCs. The data originate from a study of regulatory T cells in long-lasting Graves disease. Study-wide results and limits: TRBV28, TRBJ1-2 and TRBJ2-5 emerged as the favored segments in persistent disease.

The sequence was obtained from a female donor with Graves disease. Sequencing used peripheral blood mononuclear cells (PBMCs), obtained when the disease was refractory, from a patient treated with antithyroid drugs. This chain uses TRBV12-3 or TRBV12-4 with TRBJ2-7, with D tentatively TRBD1 or TRBD2 (5 bases each). CDR3: CASSLEAGPRGEQYF. The CDR3 DNA is TGTGCCAGCAGTTTAGAGGCAGGGCCCCGGGGAGAGCAGTACTTC.